Below are 5 T cell receptor beta chains sequenced from a single sample in a study of cytomegalovirus exposure and HLA in healthy donors. The PCR used 60 Vbeta and 13 Jbeta primers. Profiling relied on immunoSEQ multiplex PCR, and the TCRdb table lists in-frame clones only, not all of them. Seen here are roughly 120,000 clones, about 78% observed once, and the top ten hold nearly 8.5%. Sequencing was performed on PBMCs. The source is a woman aged 40 to 49 in good health and CMV-seropositive.

This clone was counted between two and nine times. The genes are TRBV10-3 and TRBJ2-7; maybe TRBD1 (5 bases). Germline V lookup: CDR1 ENHRY, CDR2 SYGVKD. V was pared by 10 bases and J by 4 bases, with 20 bases between. The CDR3 is made up of 14 amino acids. The CDR3 coding sequence is TGTGCCACAAAAACAGGCATCAATCAGTACGAGCAGTACTTC. It specifies CATKTGINQYEQYF.

The chain carries TRBV5-6 and TRBJ1-2; D is uncertain. Germline V gene lookup returns CDR1 SGHDT and CDR2 YYEEEE. The CDR3 length is 12 residues. The ends were cut back, 0 bases at V and 5 bases at J, with 5 bases in the middle. The CDR3 bases are TGTGCCAGCAGCTTGGGTCAGTATGGCTACACCTTC. The encoded protein is CASSLGQYGYTF.

This sequence joins TRBV27 and TRBJ1-1; no firm D call. Per the germline V gene, CDR1 is MNHEY and CDR2 is SMNVEV (reference sequence). The CDR3 length is 14 residues. The V end lost 1 base, the J end lost 6 bases, and 12 bases lay between the germline ends. The CDR3 bases are TGTGCCAGCAGTTTATTTTCCGGGAGCCCTGAAGCTTTCTTT. Translated: CASSLFSGSPEAFF.

The J gene is TRBJ1-4, the V gene TRBV9; the D is unclear. With 4 bases removed from V and 4 bases from J, the gap between germline ends came to 11 bases. Germline V gives CDR1 SGDLS, CDR2 YYNGEE. The CDR3 runs to 14 residues. Written as DNA, the CDR3 is TGTGCCAGCAGCTTCGGACGGGGTAATGAAAAACTGTTTTTT. This codes for CASSFGRGNEKLFF.

The chain couples TRBV6-1 to TRBJ1-4; unclear D gene. The CDR3 spans 14 residues. The ends were cut back, 3 bases at V and 3 bases at J, with 8 bases in the middle. Germline V gene sequence: CDR1 MNHNS, CDR2 SASEGT. CDR3 DNA: TGTGCCAGCAGTGAGACCCAGGCTAATGAAAAACTGTTTTTT. As protein: CASSETQANEKLFF.